Listed here are 20 T cell receptor beta chains from one sample, sequenced in a study of OX40 agonist ivuxolimab in advanced cancers. The table came from immunoSEQ multiplex PCR; TCRdb's copy has only in-frame clones and leaves some out. The profile covers just over 90,000 clones, with under 95% appearing a single time and over 0.8% taken by the ten largest. The sample consisted of CD4+ or CD8+ T cells sorted from blood, taken in a trial of the OX40 agonist ivuxolimab. The receptors originated from an adult with an advanced solid tumor such as melanoma, head and neck, liver or kidney cancer.

V and J are TRBV5-5 and TRBJ2-7; 9 positions agree with TRBD1. J was trimmed by 1 base and V by 2 bases; bases with no gene match: 10. The CDR3 covers 17 residues. Germline CDR1 reads SGHKS; CDR2 reads YYEKEE (reference sequence). The CDR3 DNA sequence: TGTGCCAGCAGCTTACGTCGGACAGGGGTTAATTCCTACGAGCAGTACTTC. This codes for CASSLRRTGVNSYEQYF.

The chain carries TRBV5-4 and TRBJ2-7; possible D gene TRBD1, 5 bases. This CDR3 comprises 13 residues. Germline lookup yields CDR1 SGHNT and CDR2 YYREEE (reference sequence). V was trimmed by 1 base and J by 2 bases, leaving 7 bases between them. This CDR3 is CASSLQGAYEQYF. CDR3 bases: TGTGCCAGCAGCTTGCAAGGGGCCTACGAGCAGTACTTC.

The chain is built from TRBV28 and TRBJ2-2; 9 bases are a match to TRBD1. Losses at the gene ends were 5 bases for V and 4 bases for J; bases not matched to a gene: 8. This CDR3 spans 16 amino acids. Germline-derived CDR1 and CDR2 are MDHEN and SYDVKM. In nucleotides, the CDR3 is TGTGCCAGCAGTCAAGGGACAGGGATTTCCACCGGGGAGCTGTTTTTT. Translation gives CASSQGTGISTGELFF.

The chain carries TRBV11-2 and TRBJ2-1; maybe TRBD2 (6 bases). With 7 bases removed from V and 5 bases from J, the gap between germline ends came to 18 bases. The V gene's germline CDR1 is SGHAT and CDR2 FQNNGV. The CDR3 totals 15 residues. CDR3 residues: CASTQSLRRDNEQFF. The CDR3 region has the DNA TGTGCCAGCACCCAGTCTCTAAGGAGGGACAATGAGCAGTTCTTC.

The rearrangement joins TRBV5-6 to TRBJ2-2; a possible D gene is TRBD2 (6 bases). The V end was cut by 4 bases, the J end by 5 bases, with 12 bases between. Germline V gene data show CDR1 as SGHDT and CDR2 as YYEEEE. The CDR3 contains 14 residues. CDR3 region: CASSPGGRTGELFF. The DNA of the CDR3 is TGTGCCAGCAGCCCCGGGGGTAGGACCGGGGAGCTGTTTTTT.

A few counts support this clone. V gene TRBV30 combines with J gene TRBJ1-1; D is uncertain. This CDR3 comprises 12 residues. The germline CDR1 and CDR2 sequences are GTSNPN and SVGIG (reference sequence). Trimming cost V 1 base and J 11 bases, with 14 bases left between them. CDR3 bases: TGTGCCTGGAGTGAGACCCTTGGTCGCGCTTTCTTT. This codes for CAWSETLGRAFF.

The chain carries TRBV28 and TRBJ2-7; 9 nucleotides match TRBD1. With 7 bases clipped from V and 5 bases from J, the junction kept 9 bases outside the gene matches. CDR3 size: 14 residues. In germline, CDR1 is MDHEN, CDR2 SYDVKM. Written as DNA, the CDR3 is TGTGCCAGCACCAATACAGGGGGCTACAACGAGCAGTACTTC. Translation: CASTNTGGYNEQYF. The whole variable domain, filled in from reference TRBV28 and TRBJ2-7, reads DVKVTQSSRYLVKRTGEKVFLECVQDMDHENMFWYRQDPGLGLRLIYFSYDVKMKEKGDIPEGYSVSREKKERFSLILESASTNQTSMYLCASTNTGGYNEQYFGPGTRLTVT.

The chain employs TRBV7-2 and TRBJ2-3, with D hard to call. This CDR3 is 15 amino acids long. The ends were cut back, 3 bases at V and 4 bases at J, with 14 bases in the middle. Germline CDR1 is SGHTA and CDR2 is FQGNSA. Written as DNA, the CDR3 is TGTGCCAGCAGCTTCTCGGGTCAGCGTGCAGATACGCAGTATTTT. This gives the protein CASSFSGQRADTQYF.

The rearrangement links TRBV6-6 to TRBJ2-1; 8 bases are a match to TRBD1. The germline V gene has CDR1 MNHNY and CDR2 SVGAGI (reference sequence). The trim removed 4 bases at V and 10 bases at J, leaving 3 bases unmatched. The length of the CDR3 is 12 residues. This chain's CDR3 is CASSFGQGEQFF. For the CDR3, the DNA is TGTGCCAGCAGTTTCGGACAGGGAGAGCAGTTCTTC.

This chain uses TRBV2 with TRBJ2-1; 10 nucleotides agree with TRBD2. Germline values: CDR1 SNHLY, CDR2 FYNNEI. There are 15 residues in the CDR3. V lost 5 bases and J lost 9; bases outside the gene matches: 10. CDR3 sequence: CASSRLAGVGGEQFF. In DNA form, the CDR3 reads TGTGCCAGCAGTAGGCTAGCGGGAGTCGGCGGTGAGCAGTTCTTC.

Points on this clone: One end of the junction is discordant with germline, which a read error may explain. The chain joins TRBV13 to TRBJ2-2; 9 nucleotides align to TRBD1. Germline-derived CDR1 and CDR2 are PRHDT and FYEKMQ (reference sequence). The CDR3 consists of 15 residues. The DNA for the CDR3 is TGTGCCAGCAGCCTAGGGACAGGGTTTATGGGGGAGCTGTTTTTT. It codes for CASSLGTGFMGELFF. Together with reference TRBV13 and TRBJ2-2, the CDR3 gives the full variable domain: AAGVIQSPRHLIKEKRETATLKCYPIPRHDTVYWYQQGPGQDPQFLISFYEKMQSDKGSIPDRFSAQQFSDYHSELNMSSLELGDSALYFCASSLGTGFMGELFFGEGSRLTVL.

This chain links TRBV6-5 with TRBJ1-2; TRBD1 might be the D (6 bases). Germline V gene lookup returns CDR1 MNHEY and CDR2 SVGAGI. V lost 7 bases and J 6 bases, leaving 18 bases between the germline ends. CDR3 size: 14 residues. The CDR3 loop is CASTYGLTGHGYTF. CDR3 sequence (DNA): TGTGCCAGCACCTACGGGTTGACAGGCCATGGCTACACCTTC.

CDR3 amino acids: CAISAAGMRNSPLHF. CDR3 nucleotide sequence: TGTGCCATCAGTGCTGCAGGGATGCGGAATTCACCCCTCCACTTT. V and J are TRBV10-3 and TRBJ1-6; D possibly corresponds to TRBD1 (5 bases). V was shortened by 4 bases and J by 7 bases, with 14 bases between the two germline ends. The CDR3 sequence is 15 residues long. Germline values: CDR1 ENHRY, CDR2 SYGVKD.

The V call is TRBV28, the J call TRBJ2-3; TRBD2 matches 10 bases. CDR3 length: 16 residues. Germline V gene lookup returns CDR1 MDHEN and CDR2 SYDVKM. With 8 bases clipped from V and 3 bases from J, the junction kept 11 bases outside the gene matches. The CDR3 region has the DNA TGTGCCAGCGGAAATCTAGCGGGAGTGGGTACAGATACGCAGTATTTT. Its translation: CASGNLAGVGTDTQYF.

The V and J genes are TRBV2 and TRBJ1-5, with 10 bases lining up with TRBD1. V lost 5 bases and J lost 5; bases outside the gene matches: 6. CDR1 and CDR2 from the germline V gene are SNHLY and FYNNEI. The CDR3 length is 15 residues. This CDR3 reads CASSRDRGGDQPQHF. CDR3 nucleotide sequence: TGTGCCAGCAGTAGGGACAGGGGAGGGGATCAGCCCCAGCATTTT. Full variable domain (remainder filled in from reference TRBV2 and TRBJ1-5): EPEVTQTPSHQVTQMGQEVILRCVPISNHLYFYWYRQILGQKVEFLVSFYNNEISEKSEIFDDQFSVERPDGSNFTLKIRSTKLEDSAMYFCASSRDRGGDQPQHFGDGTRLSIL.

This chain links TRBV11-2 with TRBJ1-1; D gene uncertain. Trimming removed 5 bases at V and 3 bases at J, with 13 bases between. CDR3 size: 14 residues. The germline CDR1 and CDR2 sequences are SGHAT and FQNNGV. The CDR3 DNA is TGTGCCAGCAGCCGGTGGGCTCTAGACACTGAAGCTTTCTTT. It is translated as CASSRWALDTEAFF.

This clone is a singleton in its sample. CDR3 DNA sequence: TGTGCCAGCAGACCTCTAGCGCGACCGGGACCCTACGAGCAGTACTTC. Protein product: CASRPLARPGPYEQYF. The rearrangement joins TRBV28 to TRBJ2-7; a weak D match, TRBD2 (6 bases). The CDR3 is made up of 16 amino acids. Germline-derived CDR1 and CDR2 are MDHEN and SYDVKM. Trimming removed 6 bases from V and 2 bases from J, with 20 bases in between.

The genes are TRBV19 and TRBJ2-5, with TRBD1 identical over 9 bases. Losses at the gene ends were 7 bases for V and 4 bases for J; bases not matched to a gene: 4. Germline CDR1 and CDR2: LNHDA and SQIVND (reference sequence). CDR3 length: 13 residues. CDR3 sequence (DNA): TGTGCCAGTACCCAGACAGGGGGAGAGACCCAGTACTTC. Its protein is CASTQTGGETQYF.

The chain is built from TRBV4-3 and TRBJ2-3; D ambiguous. Germline assignment: CDR1 LGHNA and CDR2 YSLEER. The V end was cut by 5 bases, the J end by 2 bases, with 14 bases between. The CDR3 spans 15 residues. The CDR3 reads CASSGGLDITDTQYF. The DNA of the CDR3 is TGCGCCAGCAGCGGCGGCCTAGATATCACAGATACGCAGTATTTT.

The chain combines TRBV28 with TRBJ1-1, with 7 positions matching TRBD1. V lost 5 bases and J lost 3; bases outside the gene matches: 12. Germline assignment: CDR1 MDHEN and CDR2 SYDVKM. CDR3 size: 16 residues. The CDR3 loop is CASSARTGFIDTEAFF. The CDR3 DNA sequence: TGTGCCAGCAGTGCCCGGACAGGATTCATCGACACTGAAGCTTTCTTT.